One and the same sample provided the 9 T cell receptor beta chains below, sequenced in a study of T cells after yellow fever vaccination. TCRdb reprocessed the 5' RACE reads via MiXCR and lists one record per CDR3 protein. The table has about 130,000 distinct CDR3 sequences, 7.4% seen once. Sequencing used CD4+ T cells sorted from PBMCs, obtained around 10 days after the first yellow fever vaccination. All receptors come from a man younger than 30 who received the YFV17D yellow fever vaccine.

This sequence joins TRBV6-5 and TRBJ1-1; no definite D call. Germline loops: CDR1 MNHEY, CDR2 SVGAGI. Trimming removed 0 bases at V and 1 base at J, with 9 bases between. CDR3 size: 15 residues. CDR3 sequence: CASSYSSVWNTEAFF. DNA for the CDR3: TGTGCCAGCAGTTACTCGAGCGTTTGGAACACTGAAGCTTTCTTT.

This clonotype was detected ten times or more. The gene calls are TRBV2 and TRBJ1-4; possible D gene TRBD1, 6 bases. From germline, CDR1 is SNHLY and CDR2 FYNNEI. This CDR3 region has 13 residues. The V end lost 10 bases, the J end lost 11 bases, and 20 bases lay between the germline ends. Here the CDR3 reads CATRLSGGPKLFF. CDR3 nucleotide sequence: TGTGCCACCCGATTGTCCGGGGGGCCTAAACTGTTTTTT. Using reference TRBV2 and TRBJ1-4 for the parts outside the CDR3, the full variable domain is EPEVTQTPSHQVTQMGQEVILRCVPISNHLYFYWYRQILGQKVEFLVSFYNNEISEKSEIFDDQFSVERPDGSNFTLKIRSTKLEDSAMYFCATRLSGGPKLFFGSGTQLSVL.

This clonotype occurred many times. CDR3 protein: CSASPRQGTLGLNQPQHF. The CDR3 DNA is TGCAGTGCTAGTCCTCGACAGGGAACTTTGGGCCTCAATCAGCCCCAGCATTTT. This chain uses TRBV20-1 with TRBJ1-5; 7 nucleotides align to TRBD1. Germline assignment: CDR1 DFQATT and CDR2 SNEGSKA (reference sequence). The ends lost 3 bases at V and 3 bases at J; junction bases unmatched: 17. The CDR3 is made up of 18 amino acids.

This clonotype was picked up many times. J is TRBJ2-2 and V is TRBV6-2 or TRBV6-3; 12 bases align to TRBD1. Germline V gene lookup returns CDR1 MNHEY and CDR2 SVGEGT. V gave up 8 bases and J gave up 11 bases; unmatched junction bases: 12. The CDR3 has 15 amino acids. Here the CDR3 DNA reads TGTGCCAGCGGTCCCCTATCCGGGACAGGGGGCGAGCTGTTTTTT. It encodes CASGPLSGTGGELFF.

In this sample, this clonotype turned up many times. The rearrangement joins TRBV6-5 to TRBJ1-5, with 9 bases fitting TRBD1. The germline CDR1 and CDR2 sequences are MNHEY and SVGAGI. Losses at the gene ends were 4 bases for V and 4 bases for J; bases not matched to a gene: 5. This CDR3 is built from 15 residues. CDR3 region: CASSLQGAGNQPQHF. The CDR3 nucleotides read TGTGCCAGCAGTTTACAGGGGGCTGGAAATCAGCCCCAGCATTTT.

V gene TRBV19 combines with J gene TRBJ2-5, with D perhaps matching TRBD1 (6 bases). CDR1 and CDR2 from the germline V gene are LNHDA and SQIVND (reference sequence). Trimming took off 4 bases at V and 4 bases at J, with 16 bases between the two ends. This CDR3 has 15 residues. The CDR3 here is CASSRRQGWGETQYF. Here the CDR3 DNA reads TGTGCCAGTAGTAGACGGCAGGGGTGGGGAGAGACCCAGTACTTC.

This clonotype was observed many times. V is TRBV2 and J is TRBJ2-7; maybe TRBD1 (5 bases). Germline CDR1 SNHLY, CDR2 FYNNEI. V lost 6 bases, J lost 9 bases, and 15 bases lay in between. This CDR3 has 12 residues. CDR3 amino acids: CASRADTTGQYF. The CDR3 DNA sequence: TGTGCCAGCAGGGCGGACACTACGGGGCAGTACTTC.

Ten or more counts support this clonotype. The V gene is TRBV9, the J gene TRBJ1-2; D uncertain. Per germline, CDR1 SGDLS and CDR2 YYNGEE. The CDR3 has 14 residues. The V end was cut by 3 bases, the J end by 0 bases, with 9 bases between. The CDR3 here is CASSGTLANYGYTF. In nucleotides, the CDR3 is TGTGCCAGCAGCGGGACTCTGGCTAACTATGGCTACACCTTC.

This clonotype was seen ten or more times. Here the CDR3 reads CASSLTSGYNNEQFF. The CDR3 DNA follows: TGCGCCAGCAGCTTGACTAGCGGGTATAACAATGAGCAGTTCTTC. V and J are TRBV5-1 and TRBJ2-1, with 9 bases fitting TRBD2. The CDR3 is 15 amino acids. V shed 1 base, J shed 5 bases, and the junction held 4 bases outside the gene matches. Per germline, CDR1 SGHRS and CDR2 YFSETQ.